Following are 23 T cell receptor beta chains from one sample sequenced in a study of CD8+ T cells in alopecia areata. RNA extraction was followed by reverse transcription into cDNA, which acted as the sequencing template. The table came from immunoSEQ multiplex PCR; TCRdb's copy has only in-frame clones and leaves some out. The sample carries 90,000 to 120,000 clones, roughly 64% recorded once. Material for sequencing was CD8+ T cells sorted from blood. The receptors come from a human donor in good health.

The rearrangement links TRBV5-6 to TRBJ2-7; TRBD2 might be the D (6 bases). V shed 4 bases and J shed 3 bases, with 17 bases lying between them. The CDR3 contains 15 residues. In germline, CDR1 is SGHDT, CDR2 YYEEEE. Here the CDR3 reads CASSRGTTSLYEQYF. The CDR3 DNA sequence: TGTGCCAGCAGCCGCGGGACGACCAGTCTCTACGAGCAGTACTTC.

This sequence joins TRBV19 and TRBJ2-7; weak D call: TRBD2 (6 bases). Per germline, CDR1 LNHDA and CDR2 SQIVND (reference sequence). Trimming pared 10 bases from V and 2 bases from J, leaving 12 bases between. This CDR3 spans 12 amino acids. The CDR3 DNA sequence: TGTGCCACCCGGGACTCCCCCTACGAGCAGTACTTC. As protein: CATRDSPYEQYF.

CDR3 nucleotides: TGTGCCAGCAGCGTAGAGGGACAGGGGAGGGACAATGAGCAGTTCTTC. It translates to CASSVEGQGRDNEQFF. The chain joins TRBV9 to TRBJ2-1; 10 nucleotides line up with TRBD1. The V gene end was trimmed by 0 bases and the J gene end by 5 bases; junction bases not matched to a gene: 5. The CDR3 sequence is 16 residues long. CDR1 SGDLS and CDR2 YYNGEE come from the germline V gene.

This clone was counted between two and nine times. This sequence joins TRBV5-1 and TRBJ2-5; D gene uncertain. CDR1 and CDR2 from the germline V gene are SGHRS and YFSETQ. The CDR3 contains 13 residues. Trimming took 2 bases from V and 5 from J, leaving 10 bases between them. DNA for the CDR3: TGCGCCAGCAGCTTTACGACTCGGGAGACCCAGTACTTC. This codes for CASSFTTRETQYF.

The gene calls are TRBV5-4 and TRBJ2-1; D ambiguous. CDR1 is SGHNT, CDR2 YYREEE, per germline (reference sequence). The CDR3 length is 15 residues. The V end lost 0 bases, the J end lost 0 bases, and 7 bases lay between the germline ends. CDR3 nucleotide sequence: TGTGCCAGCAGCTTGGTTCTGAGCTCCTACAATGAGCAGTTCTTC. This codes for CASSLVLSSYNEQFF.

The gene calls are TRBV5-4 and TRBJ2-5; 8 bases are a match to TRBD2. With V trimmed by 3 bases and J by 2 bases, 15 bases remained unmatched. The CDR3 is 18 residues long. Germline V gene lookup returns CDR1 SGHNT and CDR2 YYREEE (reference sequence). The CDR3 sequence is CASSSPTGASGRQETQYF. As DNA, the CDR3 is TGTGCCAGCAGCTCCCCAACGGGGGCTAGCGGGCGACAAGAGACCCAGTACTTC.

The chain joins TRBV5-6 to TRBJ1-4, with D perhaps TRBD1 (5 bases). Per germline, CDR1 SGHDT and CDR2 YYEEEE. V was shortened by 4 bases and J by 0 bases, with 10 bases between the two germline ends. The CDR3 length is 15 residues. The CDR3 DNA follows: TGTGCCAGCAGCGGCAGGGTTGCAACTAATGAAAAACTGTTTTTT. This translates into CASSGRVATNEKLFF.

The chain has TRBV6-4 and TRBJ1-1; D uncertain. The CDR3 totals 15 residues. V was pared by 6 bases and J by 3 bases, with 17 bases between. Germline V gene sequence: CDR1 MRHNA, CDR2 SNTAGT. The CDR3 spells CASSRDPAGYTEAFF. The DNA of the CDR3 is TGTGCCAGCAGCAGAGACCCGGCGGGGTACACTGAAGCTTTCTTT.

The genes are TRBV13 and TRBJ2-3, with 7 bases aligning to TRBD2. The J segment lost 6 bases and the V segment lost 5 bases, leaving 2 bases of the junction unmatched. Germline assignment: CDR1 PRHDT and CDR2 FYEKMQ (reference sequence). This CDR3 comprises 12 residues. CDR3 residues: CASSTSVDTQYF. The CDR3 bases are TGTGCCAGCAGCACTAGCGTGGATACGCAGTATTTT.

V usage is TRBV7-6 and J usage is TRBJ2-1; D unclear. V was cut by 3 bases and J by 0 bases, with 9 bases left in between. CDR3 length: 15 amino acids. Germline V gives CDR1 SGHVS, CDR2 FNYEAQ. The CDR3 here is CASSFVDSSYNEQFF. The CDR3 DNA follows: TGTGCCAGCAGCTTCGTAGATAGCTCCTACAATGAGCAGTTCTTC.

A word on this clone: This sample includes further DNA sequences coding for the same CDR3. This CDR3 reads CASSLGRDYGYTF. DNA of the CDR3: TGTGCCAGCAGCTTGGGCCGCGACTATGGCTACACCTTC. This sequence joins TRBV5-6 and TRBJ1-2, with unresolved D. The CDR3 length is 13 residues. Germline CDR1 reads SGHDT; CDR2 reads YYEEEE. The germline V and J ends were trimmed by 0 bases and 3 bases, with 6 bases remaining between them.

J is TRBJ2-2 and V is TRBV4-1; 8 bases line up with TRBD2. This CDR3 comprises 18 residues. CDR1 and CDR2 from the germline V gene are MGHRA and YSYEKL. Trimming at V came to 3 bases and at J to 1 base, leaving 10 bases not matched to a gene. CDR3 region: CASSHPGTGGLNTGELFF. CDR3 in DNA: TGCGCCAGCAGCCACCCCGGTACGGGGGGGTTGAACACCGGGGAGCTGTTTTTT.

This sequence joins TRBV28 and TRBJ2-7; D tentatively reads TRBD1 or TRBD2 (5 bases each). With 10 bases removed from V and 2 bases from J, the gap between germline ends came to 15 bases. The CDR3 runs to 13 residues. The germline CDR1 and CDR2 sequences are MDHEN and SYDVKM. The CDR3: CATDGDRAYEQYF. CDR3 coding DNA: TGTGCCACCGACGGGGACCGAGCCTACGAGCAGTACTTC. The full variable domain, in which reference TRBV28 and TRBJ2-7 provide the parts outside the CDR3, is DVKVTQSSRYLVKRTGEKVFLECVQDMDHENMFWYRQDPGLGLRLIYFSYDVKMKEKGDIPEGYSVSREKKERFSLILESASTNQTSMYLCATDGDRAYEQYFGPGTRLTVT.

V and J are TRBV10-2 and TRBJ2-5; no clear D. The germline V and J ends were trimmed by 1 base and 5 bases, with 11 bases remaining between them. CDR3 length: 14 amino acids. Germline values: CDR1 WSHSY, CDR2 SAAADI. The CDR3 region has the DNA TGCGCCAGCAGTGAGTTCGCCCAGGTGGAGACCCAGTACTTC. Translated: CASSEFAQVETQYF.

The sample holds many counts of this clone. The J gene is TRBJ2-5, the V gene TRBV6-4; no clear D. Germline CDR1 reads MRHNA; CDR2 reads SNTAGT. The CDR3 runs to 18 residues. V was shortened by 0 bases and J by 0 bases, with 17 bases between the two germline ends. Here the CDR3 DNA reads TGTGCCAGCAGTGACTCCTCGCACCTGAGTCCCAACCAAGAGACCCAGTACTTC. Protein sequence: CASSDSSHLSPNQETQYF.

The chain recombines TRBV7-2 with TRBJ1-2; maybe TRBD1 (6 bases). V lost 5 bases to trimming and J lost 8 bases, with 15 bases between them. This CDR3 region has 13 residues. Germline CDR1 reads SGHTA; CDR2 reads FQGNSA. DNA of the CDR3: TGTGCCAGCAGCCAAGGACAGACGAAGGGCTACACCTTC. Amino acids: CASSQGQTKGYTF.

The V gene is TRBV19, the J gene TRBJ1-2; D remains ambiguous. Germline V gene lookup returns CDR1 LNHDA and CDR2 SQIVND (reference sequence). V was clipped by 7 bases and J by 5 bases, with 23 bases between them. The CDR3 loop spans 16 amino acids. The CDR3: CASTDLPEQALYGYTF. CDR3 bases: TGTGCCAGTACCGACCTCCCTGAGCAGGCCTTATATGGCTACACCTTC.

The V call is TRBV7-9, the J call TRBJ2-1, with 11 bases lining up with TRBD1. Germline V CDR1 and CDR2: SEHNR, FQNEAQ (reference sequence). CDR3 length equals 15 residues. After removal of 5 bases from V and 5 bases from J, the junction contained 5 bases not matched to a gene. The CDR3, as DNA: TGTGCCAGCAGCCGCCGGACAGGGGGCCACAATGAGCAGTTCTTC. Its translation: CASSRRTGGHNEQFF.

The chain joins TRBV5-6 to TRBJ2-4; D possibly uses TRBD1 or TRBD2 (6 bases each). The CDR3 runs to 17 residues. Germline V CDR1 and CDR2: SGHDT, YYEEEE. Between the trimmed V and J ends, which lost 4 bases and 0 bases, there was a span of 17 bases. CDR3 loop: CASSGRTAGVAKNIQYF. CDR3 DNA sequence: TGTGCCAGCAGCGGGAGGACAGCAGGGGTAGCCAAAAACATTCAGTACTTC.

In nucleotides, the CDR3 is TGTGCCAGCACTTCATCCGACGGTTACGAGCAGTACTTC. Protein product: CASTSSDGYEQYF. This chain connects TRBV28 to TRBJ2-7, with no clear D. The CDR3 runs to 13 residues. V lost 7 bases and J lost 4, with 14 bases in between. Germline values: CDR1 MDHEN, CDR2 SYDVKM.

The chain couples TRBV19 to TRBJ2-7; D might be TRBD1 (5 bases). Germline V CDR1 and CDR2: LNHDA, SQIVND (reference sequence). V lost 6 bases and J 4 bases, leaving 13 bases between the germline ends. This CDR3 is 13 amino acids long. The chain's CDR3 is CASSPRKGYEQYF. The CDR3 DNA reads as TGTGCCAGTAGCCCGAGGAAGGGGTACGAGCAGTACTTC.

The V and J genes are TRBV7-4 and TRBJ1-2; possible D gene TRBD1, 6 bases. Looked up from germline, CDR1 is SGHVT and CDR2 is SQSDAQ. V was trimmed by 5 bases and J by 2 bases, leaving 15 bases between them. The CDR3 extends over 15 amino acids. The CDR3 loop is CASSHRDPENYGYTF. In DNA form, the CDR3 reads TGTGCCAGCAGCCACAGGGACCCAGAGAACTATGGCTACACCTTC.

The genes are TRBV4-2 and TRBJ1-1; 8 nucleotides agree with TRBD1. Germline V lookup: CDR1 LGHNA, CDR2 YNFKEQ. The CDR3 runs 14 residues. V was clipped by 5 bases and J by 11 bases; unmatched bases: 13. The CDR3 sequence is CASSKVTGGFLAFF. The CDR3, as DNA: TGTGCCAGCAGCAAAGTCACAGGGGGTTTTCTGGCTTTCTTT.